The subject of this entry is one TCR beta chain. CDR1 and CDR2 from the germline V gene are SQVTM and ANQGSEA. The CDR3 runs 12 residues. Trimming cost V 6 bases and J 0 bases; bases outside gene matches: 2. This specimen belongs to a study of technical replicates of blood from several donors. Data came from immunoSEQ multiplex PCR; TCRdb stores just in-frame clones and leaves some out. The sample yields tens of thousands of clones, 85% to 95% seen once. The chain employs TRBV29-1 and TRBJ2-7, with TRBD2 identical over 7 bases. The sequence came from a human donor in good health. Some clones in this sample may be carry-over from other donors' samples. Specimen: PBMCs. CDR3 amino acids: CSVGTTSYEQYF. The CDR3 nucleotides are TGCAGCGTAGGGACTACCTCCTACGAGCAGTACTTC.